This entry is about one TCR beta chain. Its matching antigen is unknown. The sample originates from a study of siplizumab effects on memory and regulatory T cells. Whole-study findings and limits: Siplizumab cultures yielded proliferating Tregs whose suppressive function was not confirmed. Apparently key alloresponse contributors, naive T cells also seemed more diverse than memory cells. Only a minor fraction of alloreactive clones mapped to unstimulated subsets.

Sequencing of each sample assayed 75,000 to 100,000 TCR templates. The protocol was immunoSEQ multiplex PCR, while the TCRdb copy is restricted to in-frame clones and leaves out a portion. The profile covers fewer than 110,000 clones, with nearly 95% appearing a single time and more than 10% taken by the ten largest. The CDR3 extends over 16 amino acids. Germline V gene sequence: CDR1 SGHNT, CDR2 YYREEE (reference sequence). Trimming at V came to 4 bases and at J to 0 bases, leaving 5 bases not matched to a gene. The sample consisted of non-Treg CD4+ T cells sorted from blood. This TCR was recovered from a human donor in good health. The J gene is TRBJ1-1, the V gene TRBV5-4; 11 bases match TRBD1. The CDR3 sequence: CASSPGQGAMNTEAFF. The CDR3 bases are TGTGCCAGCAGCCCCGGACAGGGGGCCATGAACACTGAAGCTTTCTTT. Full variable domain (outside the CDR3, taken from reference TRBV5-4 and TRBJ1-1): ETGVTQSPTHLIKTRGQQVTLRCSSQSGHNTVSWYQQALGQGPQFIFQYYREEENGRGNFPPRFSGLQFPNYSSELNVNALELDDSALYLCASSPGQGAMNTEAFFGQGTRLTVV.